One sample yielded the 20 T cell receptor beta chains listed below, sequenced in a study of T cell responses to AZD1222 COVID-19 vaccine. Generated by immunoSEQ multiplex PCR, the TCRdb table keeps only in-frame clones and is missing some. The table includes nearly 90,000 clones, about 86% detected once. The material sequenced was peripheral blood, taken on day 0 of MenACWY control vaccination. Every receptor here comes from an adult in good health.

The V and J genes are TRBV2 and TRBJ1-5, with D possibly being TRBD1 (5 bases). The germline CDR1 and CDR2 sequences are SNHLY and FYNNEI. The CDR3 sequence is 15 residues long. V gave up 0 bases and J gave up 6 bases, with 12 bases separating them. CDR3 in amino acids: CASSEAPLTGQPQHF. The CDR3 DNA reads as TGTGCCAGCAGTGAAGCGCCTCTCACAGGTCAGCCCCAGCATTTT.

The genes are TRBV9 and TRBJ1-6, with D uncertain. The germline V and J ends were trimmed by 0 bases and 7 bases, with 11 bases remaining between them. CDR3 length equals 15 residues. Germline-derived CDR1 and CDR2 are SGDLS and YYNGEE. This chain's CDR3 is CASSVAPSENSPLHF. The CDR3 DNA sequence: TGTGCCAGCAGCGTAGCTCCTTCGGAAAATTCACCCCTCCACTTT.

The chain is built from TRBV5-5 and TRBJ2-1, with a weak D call TRBD1 (6 bases). The germline gives CDR1 SGHKS, CDR2 YYEKEE (reference sequence). The ends were cut back, 4 bases at V and 0 bases at J, with 17 bases in the middle. The CDR3 runs to 17 residues. Here the CDR3 reads CASSPRTEESSYNEQFF. CDR3 nucleotides: TGTGCCAGCAGCCCAAGGACAGAAGAAAGCTCCTACAATGAGCAGTTCTTC.

The gene calls are TRBV6-5 and TRBJ1-5, with a possible D match to TRBD1 (6 bases). Germline V gives CDR1 MNHEY, CDR2 SVGAGI. Between the trimmed V and J ends, which lost 0 bases and 0 bases, there was a span of 6 bases. CDR3 size: 15 residues. DNA for the CDR3: TGTGCCAGCAGTTACTCGGGGGCTAGCAATCAGCCCCAGCATTTT. Translated: CASSYSGASNQPQHF.

V and J are TRBV5-1 and TRBJ1-1; D gene ambiguous. V gave up 2 bases and J gave up 2 bases, with 7 bases separating them. Per the germline V gene, CDR1 is SGHRS and CDR2 is YFSETQ. The CDR3 spans 13 residues. The CDR3, as DNA: TGCGCCAGCAGCTTAACGGCTAACACTGAAGCTTTCTTT. Residues: CASSLTANTEAFF.

The CDR3 loop is CASRDNPGPEYEQFF. The CDR3 nucleotides are TGTGCCAGCAGGGACAATCCGGGCCCCGAATATGAGCAGTTCTTC. The chain has TRBV6-5 and TRBJ2-1; D is perhaps TRBD1 (5 bases). The CDR3 is 15 amino acids. Deletions cut 6 bases from V and 8 bases from J, with 20 bases between. Per the germline V gene, CDR1 is MNHEY and CDR2 is SVGAGI.

The chain carries TRBV10-3 and TRBJ1-1, with D possibly TRBD1 on 6 matching bases. The CDR3 totals 15 residues. Germline values: CDR1 ENHRY, CDR2 SYGVKD. The ends were cut back, 3 bases at V and 1 base at J, with 12 bases in the middle. The CDR3 nucleotides read TGTGCCATCAGTGAAGGGGGGACAAAGAACACTGAAGCTTTCTTT. As protein: CAISEGGTKNTEAFF.

This chain joins TRBV7-8 and TRBJ1-4, with 7 nucleotides matching TRBD1. CDR1 SGHVS and CDR2 FQNEAQ come from the germline V gene. With V trimmed by 2 bases and J by 0 bases, 6 bases remained unmatched. The CDR3 covers 17 residues. CDR3 sequence reads: CASSLIPGGATNEKLFF. The DNA of the CDR3 is TGTGCCAGCAGCTTAATCCCAGGGGGAGCAACTAATGAAAAACTGTTTTTT.

V usage is TRBV19 and J usage is TRBJ1-4, with a weak D call TRBD1 (5 bases). This CDR3 has 18 residues. Looked up from germline, CDR1 is LNHDA and CDR2 is SQIVND (reference sequence). V was trimmed by 0 bases and J by 0 bases, leaving 14 bases between them. This CDR3 reads CASSIDGASSATNEKLFF. The CDR3, as DNA: TGTGCCAGTAGTATAGATGGGGCTTCGAGTGCAACTAATGAAAAACTGTTTTTT.

The chain recombines TRBV6-2 or TRBV6-3 with TRBJ2-3; TRBD2 matches at 8 bases. The CDR3 is made up of 15 amino acids. Unmatched junction bases numbered 7, after V lost 4 bases and J lost 4 bases. CDR1 MNHEY and CDR2 SVGEGT come from the germline V gene. CDR3 bases: TGTGCCAGCAGTTTCCCGGGACTAGGGGCAGATACGCAGTATTTT. Its translation: CASSFPGLGADTQYF.

This chain links TRBV28 with TRBJ1-6, with D possibly being TRBD1 (5 bases). The CDR3 length is 14 residues. Trimming took off 6 bases at V and 6 bases at J, with 12 bases between the two ends. The germline CDR1 and CDR2 sequences are MDHEN and SYDVKM. The CDR3 reads CASRPGRSNSPLHF. Written as DNA, the CDR3 is TGTGCCAGCAGACCGGGACGGAGTAATTCACCCCTCCACTTT.

The V gene is TRBV6-6, the J gene TRBJ1-3; TRBD1 agrees at 8 bases. The CDR3 extends over 16 amino acids. Germline CDR1 and CDR2: MNHNY and SVGAGI (reference sequence). Unmatched junction bases numbered 5, after V lost 4 bases and J lost 0 bases. CDR3 in DNA: TGTGCCAGCAGTTCCCAGGGGGCTGTCTCTGGAAACACCATATATTTT. Amino acid sequence: CASSSQGAVSGNTIYF.

This clone turned up a few times. This rearrangement joins TRBV27 to TRBJ1-2, with D perhaps TRBD1 (5 bases). CDR3 length: 12 residues. CDR1 MNHEY and CDR2 SMNVEV come from the germline V gene (reference sequence). The V gene lost 9 bases and the J gene lost 7 bases, with 15 bases spanning the gap. The CDR3 DNA reads TGTGCCAGTATGACAGCACGCCTTGGCTACACCTTC. Translated: CASMTARLGYTF.

The sample holds a few counts of this clone. This chain uses TRBV7-9 with TRBJ1-5; D remains unclear. V lost 1 base, J lost 0 bases, and 1 base lay in between. The length of the CDR3 is 13 residues. The germline V gene has CDR1 SEHNR and CDR2 FQNEAQ (reference sequence). The CDR3 nucleotides read TGTGCCAGCAGCTTAGATAGCAATCAGCCCCAGCATTTT. Its translation is CASSLDSNQPQHF.

The chain couples TRBV2 to TRBJ2-1; 7 bases align to TRBD2. The junction had 7 bases not matched to a gene; V was cut back by 2 bases and J by 6 bases. Looked up from germline, CDR1 is SNHLY and CDR2 is FYNNEI. CDR3 length equals 15 residues. The CDR3 reads CASSERTSESNEQFF. Written as DNA, the CDR3 is TGTGCCAGCAGTGAACGCACTAGCGAAAGCAATGAGCAGTTCTTC.

This clone appeared a few times. This sequence joins TRBV28 and TRBJ1-2; 9 positions match TRBD1. Germline loops: CDR1 MDHEN, CDR2 SYDVKM. The CDR3 consists of 18 residues. V was clipped by 3 bases and J by 1 base; unmatched bases: 12. The CDR3 nucleotides read TGTGCCAGCAGTTTTCGGGGATCCCGGGACAGGGTTAACTATGGCTACACCTTC. Translated, it gives CASSFRGSRDRVNYGYTF.

In nucleotides, the CDR3 is TGCGCCAGCAGCCAAGATCACAGGTCGAACACTGAAGCTTTCTTT. It codes for CASSQDHRSNTEAFF. J is TRBJ1-1 and V is TRBV4-3, with D perhaps TRBD1 (5 bases). The CDR3 contains 15 residues. V lost 0 bases, J lost 1 base, and 9 bases lay in between. CDR1 and CDR2 (germline): LGHNA, YSLEER.

This sequence joins TRBV7-6 and TRBJ1-1; D unclear. V was cut by 1 base and J by 1 base, with 4 bases left in between. CDR1 is SGHVS, CDR2 FNYEAQ, per germline. CDR3 length: 13 amino acids. In DNA form, the CDR3 reads TGTGCCAGCAGCTTAGGGCGGAACACTGAAGCTTTCTTT. The encoded protein is CASSLGRNTEAFF. The full variable domain, with the rest looked up from reference TRBV7-6 and TRBJ1-1, is GAGVSQSPRYKVTKRGQDVALRCDPISGHVSLYWYRQALGQGPEFLTYFNYEAQQDKSGLPNDRFSAERPEGSISTLTIQRTEQRDSAMYRCASSLGRNTEAFFGQGTRLTVV.

The chain combines TRBV19 with TRBJ2-1, with D maybe TRBD1 (6 bases). V was pared by 5 bases and J by 10 bases, with 15 bases between. Germline V lookup: CDR1 LNHDA, CDR2 SQIVND (reference sequence). The CDR3 is 13 residues long. In DNA form, the CDR3 reads TGTGCCAGTAGTCCCACTACCCAGGGGGAGCAGTTCTTC. It is translated as CASSPTTQGEQFF.

Only one count was recorded for this clone. This rearrangement joins TRBV7-9 to TRBJ2-2; maybe TRBD2 (5 bases). The CDR3 spans 13 residues. The germline V and J ends were trimmed by 5 bases and 6 bases, with 10 bases remaining between them. Germline V gene sequence: CDR1 SEHNR, CDR2 FQNEAQ (reference sequence). CDR3: CASSPLGAGELFF. CDR3 nucleotide sequence: TGTGCCAGCAGCCCCCTCGGGGCCGGGGAGCTGTTTTTT. The full variable domain, with the rest looked up from reference TRBV7-9 and TRBJ2-2, is DTGVSQNPRHKITKRGQNVTFRCDPISEHNRLYWYRQTLGQGPEFLTYFQNEAQLEKSRLLSDRFSAERPKGSFSTLEIQRTEQGDSAMYLCASSPLGAGELFFGEGSRLTVL.